The next 21 T cell receptor beta chains were all read from a single sample in a study of vaccination and CD4 T cells after COVID-19. Cultured CD4+ T cells had their DNA profiled by the Oncomine TCR Beta short-read assay. Each CDR3 protein is one row after TCRdb ran MiXCR on the PCR reads. The table includes around 19,000 distinct CDR3 sequences, under 45% detected once. Treatment described: roughly 11-day PBMC culture with coronavirus spike peptide pools or control peptides (ViraFEST assay). The antigens of these receptors remain unknown. This specimen consisted of CD4+ T cells from blood, cultured in vitro, obtained before SARS-CoV-2 vaccination. These receptors all stem from a human donor who had recovered from COVID-19.

This chain uses TRBV7-8 with TRBJ1-5; D call uncertain. V lost 6 bases and J lost 1, with 10 bases in between. CDR3 length equals 14 residues. CDR1 is SGHVS, CDR2 FQNEAQ, per germline. The CDR3 here is CASRGALSNQPQHF. In DNA, the CDR3 is TGTGCCAGCAGGGGCGCGTTGAGCAATCAGCCCCAGCATTTT.

On this clonotype: Its ends do not fully match the called genes, so a read error is possible. The chain combines TRBV20-1 with TRBJ2-1, with 9 nucleotides matching TRBD2. CDR3 length: 12 amino acids. The germline V gene encodes CDR1 DFQATT and CDR2 SNEGSKA (reference sequence). CDR3 residues: CSASGAYNEQFF. DNA of the CDR3: TGCAGCGCTAGCGGGGCCTACAATGAGCAGTTCTTC.

The chain has TRBV19 and TRBJ2-1, with 7 bases fitting TRBD2. The germline V gene encodes CDR1 LNHDA and CDR2 SQIVND (reference sequence). J gave up 5 bases and V 4 bases, and 5 bases lay outside the gene matches. The CDR3 length is 14 residues. CDR3 DNA sequence: TGTGCCAGTAGTAAGGCGGGAGCGGACAATGAGCAGTTCTTC. Translated: CASSKAGADNEQFF.

The V gene is TRBV20-1, the J gene TRBJ1-2, with TRBD1 identical over 9 bases. CDR1 and CDR2 from the germline V gene are DFQATT and SNEGSKA (reference sequence). CDR3 length equals 18 residues. V trimming: 1 base; J trimming: 2 bases; junction bases outside the gene matches: 14. The CDR3 protein is CSARVPKSTGGRNYGYTF. The CDR3 nucleotides read TGCAGTGCTAGAGTACCTAAGAGCACAGGGGGCAGAAACTATGGCTACACCTTC.

The chain links TRBV20-1 to TRBJ1-5; maybe TRBD1 (6 bases). Trimming took 0 bases from V and 6 from J, leaving 15 bases between them. The CDR3 loop spans 15 amino acids. Germline V lookup: CDR1 DFQATT, CDR2 SNEGSKA (reference sequence). The CDR3 loop is CSARDRGPGGQPQHF. DNA for the CDR3: TGCAGTGCTAGAGATCGGGGGCCGGGGGGTCAGCCCCAGCATTTT.

The chain employs TRBV28 and TRBJ1-5, with D unclear. The germline CDR1 and CDR2 sequences are MDHEN and SYDVKM. The CDR3 spans 14 residues. V was pared by 8 bases and J by 6 bases, with 17 bases between. CDR3 region: CASRPPDPFQPQHF. CDR3 DNA: TGTGCCAGCCGACCGCCCGACCCCTTTCAGCCCCAGCATTTT.

This clonotype was found a few times. The rearrangement links TRBV6-2 or TRBV6-3 to TRBJ2-2; 10 bases map to TRBD2. Germline V gene sequence: CDR1 MNHEY, CDR2 SVGEGT. CDR3 length: 16 residues. V shed 8 bases, J shed 2 bases, and the junction held 8 bases outside the gene matches. The CDR3 reads CASYPSGGLNTGELFF. The CDR3 DNA reads TGTGCCAGCTACCCTAGCGGGGGCCTAAACACCGGGGAGCTGTTTTTT.

The rearrangement uses TRBV10-3 and TRBJ1-3, with unresolved D. The V gene lost 10 bases and the J gene lost 4 bases, with 5 bases spanning the gap. CDR1 and CDR2 (germline): ENHRY, SYGVKD. This CDR3 is built from 10 residues. In DNA form, the CDR3 reads TGTGCCACCTGGGGAAACACCATATATTTT. This gives the protein CATWGNTIYF.

Only a few counts were recorded for this clonotype. J is TRBJ1-5 and V is TRBV19; D might be TRBD1 (5 bases). The germline V gene has CDR1 LNHDA and CDR2 SQIVND (reference sequence). There are 16 residues in the CDR3. With 4 bases removed from V and 0 bases from J, the gap between germline ends came to 13 bases. Here the CDR3 reads CASSRARGISNQPQHF. DNA for the CDR3: TGTGCCAGTAGTAGGGCCCGGGGGATTAGCAATCAGCCCCAGCATTTT.

This clonotype was seen a single time. The chain is built from TRBV28 and TRBJ1-2; 9 bases line up with TRBD1. Trimming at V came to 2 bases and at J to 8 bases, leaving 12 bases not matched to a gene. The CDR3 is 16 residues long. CDR1 is MDHEN and CDR2 is SYDVKM in the germline V gene. CDR3 sequence (DNA): TGTGCCAGCAGTTTAAGGGGGACAGGGAGGTTTGGAGGCTACACCTTC. This translates into CASSLRGTGRFGGYTF.

The V gene is TRBV4-3, the J gene TRBJ2-7, with no clear D. CDR1 is LGHNA, CDR2 YSLEER, per germline. Trimming took 4 bases from V and 2 from J, leaving 9 bases between them. There are 13 residues in the CDR3. CDR3 protein: CASSRSQTYEQYF. The CDR3 nucleotides are TGCGCCAGCAGCCGGTCGCAGACCTACGAGCAGTACTTC.

Here the CDR3 DNA reads TGTGCCAGCAGTTCCATCCTAGCGAGCCCTATCCCCGAGCAGTACTTC. This sequence encodes CASSSILASPIPEQYF. The J gene is TRBJ2-7, the V gene TRBV6-5, with D possibly TRBD2 on 6 matching bases. This CDR3 contains 16 residues. Germline V lookup: CDR1 MNHEY, CDR2 SVGAGI. The V and J ends lost 4 bases and 6 bases respectively, with 22 bases between them.

This clonotype was counted a single time. The gene calls are TRBV7-3 and TRBJ2-1; TRBD2 matches 8 bases. The germline V gene has CDR1 SGHTA and CDR2 FQGTGA. CDR3 size: 16 residues. V was pared by 5 bases and J by 8 bases, with 14 bases of the junction left unmatched. This CDR3 reads CASSAQTAGRGDEQFF. CDR3 DNA sequence: TGTGCCAGCAGCGCCCAAACTGCCGGGAGGGGGGATGAGCAGTTCTTC.

A few counts support this clonotype. The chain employs TRBV4-2 and TRBJ1-2; TRBD1 aligns across 8 bases. The CDR3 totals 15 residues. Germline V gene data show CDR1 as LGHNA and CDR2 as YNFKEQ. J gave up 2 bases and V 3 bases, and 5 bases lay outside the gene matches. In nucleotides, the CDR3 is TGTGCCAGCAGCCAGGGGCAGGGGGCCAACTATGGCTACACCTTC. Protein sequence: CASSQGQGANYGYTF.

V usage is TRBV7-2 and J usage is TRBJ2-3, with D perhaps TRBD1 or TRBD2 (6 bases each). CDR1 is SGHTA and CDR2 is FQGNSA in the germline V gene. V was clipped by 5 bases and J by 1 base, with 13 bases between them. There are 15 residues in the CDR3. CDR3 loop: CASSPTGGRTDTQYF. The CDR3 coding sequence is TGTGCCAGCAGCCCAACCGGGGGCCGCACAGATACGCAGTATTTT.

This clonotype was seen a few times. V is TRBV5-4 and J is TRBJ2-5, with D maybe TRBD1 (5 bases). CDR3 length: 16 residues. Germline loops: CDR1 SGHNT, CDR2 YYREEE (reference sequence). The V and J ends lost 0 bases and 1 base respectively, with 13 bases between them. The CDR3 reads CASSLAGLQGQETQYF. The CDR3, as DNA: TGTGCCAGCAGCTTGGCCGGTCTGCAGGGCCAAGAGACCCAGTACTTC.

This clonotype appeared a few times. The rearrangement uses TRBV9 and TRBJ1-2, with D possibly TRBD1 on 6 matching bases. CDR1 SGDLS and CDR2 YYNGEE come from the germline V gene. With 0 bases removed from V and 2 bases from J, the gap between germline ends came to 11 bases. The length of the CDR3 is 15 residues. CDR3: CASSVVGGPNYGYTF. Here the CDR3 DNA reads TGTGCCAGCAGCGTAGTGGGGGGCCCAAACTATGGCTACACCTTC.

This clonotype appeared a few times. V usage is TRBV28 and J usage is TRBJ1-5; D call uncertain. Germline loops: CDR1 MDHEN, CDR2 SYDVKM. The CDR3 spans 12 residues. V was shortened by 5 bases and J by 6 bases, with 8 bases between the two germline ends. The CDR3 is CASSPLSQPQHF. CDR3 DNA sequence: TGTGCCAGCAGTCCCCTGTCTCAGCCCCAGCATTTT. Drawing the rest from reference TRBV28 and TRBJ1-5, the complete variable domain is DVKVTQSSRYLVKRTGEKVFLECVQDMDHENMFWYRQDPGLGLRLIYFSYDVKMKEKGDIPEGYSVSREKKERFSLILESASTNQTSMYLCASSPLSQPQHFGDGTRLSIL.

This chain joins TRBV6-5 and TRBJ1-2; no definite D call. In germline, CDR1 is MNHEY, CDR2 SVGAGI. This CDR3 contains 13 residues. V lost 0 bases and J 8 bases, leaving 10 bases between the germline ends. CDR3 loop: CASSYSPGGGYTF. The CDR3, as DNA: TGTGCCAGCAGTTACTCCCCGGGAGGCGGCTACACCTTC.

The rearrangement joins TRBV30 to TRBJ1-1, with unresolved D. CDR1 is GTSNPN and CDR2 is SVGIG in the germline V gene (reference sequence). The V end was cut by 0 bases, the J end by 1 base, with 9 bases between. This CDR3 contains 14 residues. The CDR3 nucleotides are TGTGCCTGGAGTGTACCGGGCGAGAACACTGAAGCTTTCTTT. Its translation: CAWSVPGENTEAFF.

The genes are TRBV7-8 and TRBJ2-1, with D perhaps TRBD1 (5 bases). This CDR3 region has 14 residues. Trimming left V 0 bases short and J 11 bases short, with 14 bases between. Germline-derived CDR1 and CDR2 are SGHVS and FQNEAQ. CDR3 nucleotides: TGTGCCAGCAGCTTAGCAAGAGATAGGGGAAAGCAGTTCTTC. Amino acids: CASSLARDRGKQFF.